The next 27 T cell receptor beta chains were all read from a single sample in a study of blood T cells in healthy people across ages (dated by TCRdb to the mid-2010s). Libraries were prepared through 5' RACE. A second PCR of roughly 7 to 11 cycles was performed with a sample-barcoded 5' primer and a J-beta primer mix. TCRdb took the public reads, trimmed them with fastp at Q25, ran MiXCR for clone calling and kept in-frame beta chains. Identical CDR3 proteins give one entry, which carries the most common genes and DNA. The sample data list over 1,500,000 distinct CDR3 sequences, and about two fifths of these were observed just once. The ten largest clones represent 23% of the sample. The sample comprised blood. These receptors were taken from a human donor in good health.

This chain connects TRBV5-1 to TRBJ1-2; TRBD1 agrees at 8 bases. The CDR3 spans 16 residues. After removal of 0 bases from V and 6 bases from J, the junction contained 10 bases not matched to a gene. Per the germline V gene, CDR1 is SGHRS and CDR2 is YFSETQ. The chain's CDR3 is CASSLAVRQGKHGYTF. CDR3 nucleotides: TGCGCCAGCAGCTTGGCCGTTCGACAGGGGAAACATGGCTACACCTTC.

The chain employs TRBV20-1 and TRBJ2-3; 7 positions agree with TRBD2. The V and J ends lost 1 base and 2 bases, in that order; junction bases with no gene match: 12. Germline V lookup: CDR1 DFQATT, CDR2 SNEGSKA (reference sequence). The CDR3 contains 17 residues. The CDR3 region is CSARGGWGGDPTDTQYF. The CDR3 DNA follows: TGCAGTGCTAGAGGTGGTTGGGGGGGGGACCCCACAGATACGCAGTATTTT.

The CDR3 region has the DNA TGCGCCAGCCGGGACATTCATGAAAAACTGTTTTTT. It encodes CASRDIHEKLFF. J is TRBJ1-4 and V is TRBV5-1; D might be TRBD1 (6 bases). Germline CDR1 SGHRS, CDR2 YFSETQ. Deletions cut 7 bases from V and 6 bases from J, with 10 bases between. CDR3 length equals 12 residues.

This chain connects TRBV12-3 or TRBV12-4 to TRBJ1-1; D perhaps matches TRBD1 (5 bases). The CDR3 extends over 21 amino acids. With 0 bases removed from V and 4 bases from J, the gap between germline ends came to 30 bases. The CDR3 DNA sequence: TGTGCCAGCAGTTTAGCGCTAATCATGGGAGGGGTTGAACATTTGGGCACTGAAGCTTTCTTT. Amino acid sequence: CASSLALIMGGVEHLGTEAFF.

V gene TRBV7-3 combines with J gene TRBJ2-2, with D unresolved. Trimming stripped 3 bases from V and 0 bases from J, with 11 bases between. The germline CDR1 and CDR2 sequences are SGHTA and FQGTGA. This CDR3 comprises 16 residues. CDR3 DNA sequence: TGTGCCAGCAGCTTTAGACACCCGTCGAACACCGGGGAGCTGTTTTTT. This gives the protein CASSFRHPSNTGELFF.

A few counts support this clonotype. The rearrangement uses TRBV12-5 and TRBJ2-3; D possibly matches TRBD1 or TRBD2 (5 bases each). V was trimmed by 6 bases and J by 3 bases, leaving 16 bases between them. CDR1 and CDR2 from the germline V gene are LGHNT and FRNRAP. This CDR3 spans 15 amino acids. The CDR3 region is CASGARGPLTDTQYF. Here the CDR3 DNA reads TGTGCTAGTGGCGCGAGGGGACCATTGACAGATACGCAGTATTTT.

V and J are TRBV7-2 and TRBJ1-1; 11 nucleotides align to TRBD1. The CDR3 extends over 17 amino acids. Trimming at V came to 5 bases and at J to 7 bases, leaving 15 bases not matched to a gene. Germline V CDR1 and CDR2: SGHTA, FQGNSA. CDR3 region: CASSPRTGGVFDIEAFF. The CDR3 DNA sequence: TGTGCCAGCAGCCCCCGGACAGGGGGCGTTTTTGACATTGAAGCTTTCTTT.

The gene calls are TRBV6-5 and TRBJ2-7; tentatively, D is TRBD2 (5 bases). The CDR3 sequence is 13 residues long. With 0 bases removed from V and 6 bases from J, the gap between germline ends came to 9 bases. In germline, CDR1 is MNHEY, CDR2 SVGAGI. This CDR3 reads CASSYSGECEQYF. DNA for the CDR3: TGTGCCAGCAGTTACTCGGGAGAATGCGAGCAGTACTTC.

The chain is built from TRBV24-1 and TRBJ2-2; D call uncertain. Trimming took 9 bases from V and 3 from J, leaving 13 bases between them. This CDR3 spans 14 amino acids. Germline-derived CDR1 and CDR2 are KGHDR and SFDVKD. The chain's CDR3 is CATSFDLDTGELFF. CDR3 DNA: TGTGCCACCTCCTTTGACCTGGACACCGGGGAGCTGTTTTTT.

In regard to this clonotype: The junction differs from germline at one of its ends, possibly a read error. V and J are TRBV7-2 and TRBJ2-3; TRBD2 agrees at 7 bases. Germline values: CDR1 SGHTA, CDR2 FQGNSA. The CDR3 spans 15 residues. The CDR3 nucleotides are TGTGCCGGCAGCTTAGCTAGCGGTACCACAGATACGCAGTATTTT. Protein: CAGSLASGTTDTQYF.

This chain joins TRBV27 and TRBJ2-5, with D possibly called TRBD1 or TRBD2 (5 bases each). Between the trimmed V and J ends, which lost 6 bases and 13 bases, there was a span of 27 bases. CDR3 size: 15 residues. Germline V gene data show CDR1 as MNHEY and CDR2 as SMNVEV (reference sequence). The CDR3 is CASSLMRRLGDERYF. CDR3 DNA sequence: TGTGCCAGCAGCTTAATGCGCCGGCTGGGGGACGAGCGGTACTTC.

CDR3 coding DNA: TGTGCCACCAGCCAGACAGGGGGACCCTCTGGGGCCAACGTCCTGACTTTC. Translated: CATSQTGGPSGANVLTF. The rearrangement uses TRBV24-1 and TRBJ2-6; 9 nucleotides agree with TRBD1. CDR1 and CDR2 from the germline V gene are KGHDR and SFDVKD. Losses at the gene ends were 7 bases for V and 0 bases for J; bases not matched to a gene: 6. This CDR3 spans 17 amino acids.

This chain connects TRBV7-2 to TRBJ2-2, with 8 bases aligning to TRBD2. Germline CDR1 reads SGHTA; CDR2 reads FQGNSA. This CDR3 has 15 residues. V dropped 5 bases and J dropped 4; count of bases not matched to a gene: 6. CDR3 DNA sequence: TGTGCCAGCAGCCCCATGGCGGGAGGCACCGGGGAGCTGTTTTTT. Protein sequence: CASSPMAGGTGELFF.

The chain couples TRBV29-1 to TRBJ1-2, with D tentatively TRBD1 (5 bases). Trimming took 0 bases from V and 8 from J, leaving 10 bases between them. Germline V gives CDR1 SQVTM, CDR2 ANQGSEA. The CDR3 is 12 amino acids. CDR3 region: CSVEESGRGYTF. The DNA for the CDR3 is TGCAGCGTTGAAGAGTCAGGGAGAGGCTACACCTTC.

The rearrangement links TRBV5-1 to TRBJ1-3; a weak D match, TRBD1 (5 bases). Trimming removed 0 bases at V and 2 bases at J, with 12 bases between. CDR1 and CDR2 (germline): SGHRS, YFSETQ. The CDR3 spans 16 residues. CDR3: CASSLGGDGPGNTIYF. CDR3 coding DNA: TGCGCCAGCAGCTTGGGGGGGGACGGTCCTGGAAACACCATATATTTT.

The genes are TRBV28 and TRBJ2-7; no reliable D call. Deletions cut 7 bases from V and 0 bases from J, with 19 bases between. The germline V gene encodes CDR1 MDHEN and CDR2 SYDVKM. This CDR3 is built from 16 residues. DNA of the CDR3: TGTGCCAGCAAAGAGGCCCCGGAAGTGGGCTCCTACGAGCAGTACTTC. Translating gives CASKEAPEVGSYEQYF. Variable domain in full (rest from reference TRBV28 and TRBJ2-7): DVKVTQSSRYLVKRTGEKVFLECVQDMDHENMFWYRQDPGLGLRLIYFSYDVKMKEKGDIPEGYSVSREKKERFSLILESASTNQTSMYLCASKEAPEVGSYEQYFGPGTRLTVT.

V is TRBV11-3 and J is TRBJ2-1, with D possibly matching TRBD2 (5 bases). The germline V gene has CDR1 SGHNT and CDR2 YENEEA. The CDR3 runs 16 residues. Trimming cost V 5 bases and J 8 bases, with 22 bases left between them. The DNA of the CDR3 is TGTGCCAGCAGCCCTGGCGTCGCGCGAGGGAGTGATGAGCAGTTCTTC. Its translation: CASSPGVARGSDEQFF.

The CDR3 here is CSVGGQGMGTDTQYF. As DNA, the CDR3 is TGCAGCGTGGGAGGACAGGGGATGGGAACAGATACGCAGTATTTT. The chain combines TRBV29-1 with TRBJ2-3; 9 positions match TRBD1. The CDR3 has 15 amino acids. V was pared by 6 bases and J by 3 bases, with 10 bases of the junction left unmatched. The germline CDR1 and CDR2 sequences are SQVTM and ANQGSEA.

The chain combines TRBV7-9 with TRBJ2-1; TRBD2 agrees at 11 bases. The V and J ends lost 5 bases and 2 bases, in that order; junction bases with no gene match: 11. Germline V gene lookup returns CDR1 SEHNR and CDR2 FQNEAQ (reference sequence). CDR3 length: 18 residues. CDR3: CASSPSTSSGGTYNEQFF. For the CDR3, the DNA is TGTGCCAGCAGCCCTTCCACTTCTAGCGGGGGGACCTACAATGAGCAGTTCTTC.

The V and J genes are TRBV27 and TRBJ1-1, with 8 positions matching TRBD1. Germline trimming cut 5 bases from V and 0 bases from J; bases unmatched to any gene: 5. The CDR3 extends over 15 amino acids. CDR1 MNHEY and CDR2 SMNVEV come from the germline V gene (reference sequence). The CDR3 nucleotides read TGTGCCAGCAGTGAGCGGACAGGGCTGAACACTGAAGCTTTCTTT. This gives the protein CASSERTGLNTEAFF.

The chain couples TRBV9 to TRBJ1-1, with D possibly matching TRBD1 (5 bases). The V and J ends lost 4 bases and 4 bases respectively, with 17 bases between them. There are 15 residues in the CDR3. CDR1 SGDLS and CDR2 YYNGEE come from the germline V gene. The CDR3 loop reads CASSPVSRGGTEAFF. Written as DNA, the CDR3 is TGTGCCAGCAGCCCGGTATCGAGGGGCGGCACTGAAGCTTTCTTT.

This sequence joins TRBV10-3 and TRBJ2-5; no definite D call. This CDR3 comprises 13 residues. With 4 bases removed from V and 1 base from J, the gap between germline ends came to 7 bases. From germline, CDR1 is ENHRY and CDR2 SYGVKD. Here the CDR3 reads CAISVYSQETQYF. The DNA of the CDR3 is TGTGCCATCAGTGTTTACAGCCAAGAGACCCAGTACTTC.

V gene TRBV24-1 combines with J gene TRBJ2-2; 10 bases are a match to TRBD1. The V segment lost 9 bases and the J segment 4 bases; nucleotides outside the gene matches: 10. This CDR3 has 16 amino acids. Germline CDR1 reads KGHDR; CDR2 reads SFDVKD. The CDR3 reads CATGGDRGGFTGELFF. CDR3 nucleotides: TGTGCCACCGGGGGGGACAGGGGAGGATTCACCGGGGAGCTGTTTTTT.

This clonotype was seen a single time. The chain's CDR3 is CATSRDTGPHSNQPQHF. Written as DNA, the CDR3 is TGTGCCACCAGCAGAGATACAGGCCCCCATAGCAATCAGCCCCAGCATTTT. The chain links TRBV15 to TRBJ1-5; perhaps TRBD1 as D (5 bases). Germline V gene sequence: CDR1 LNHNV, CDR2 YYDKDF (reference sequence). This CDR3 has 17 residues. Trimming shortened V by 0 bases and J by 0 bases, and 12 bases separated the two germline ends.

V usage is TRBV4-2 and J usage is TRBJ2-2, with no clear D. The CDR3 consists of 16 residues. Trimming stripped 3 bases from V and 3 bases from J, with 14 bases between. The germline CDR1 and CDR2 sequences are LGHNA and YNFKEQ. As DNA, the CDR3 is TGTGCCAGCAGCCAGATGGAGCGCTCTGACACCGGGGAGCTGTTTTTT. Translated: CASSQMERSDTGELFF.

The chain couples TRBV5-6 to TRBJ1-4, with unresolved D. The CDR3 extends over 14 amino acids. V lost 2 bases, J lost 4 bases, and 9 bases lay in between. Per germline, CDR1 SGHDT and CDR2 YYEEEE. CDR3 DNA sequence: TGTGCCAGCAGCTTCCTGACTAATAATGAAAAACTGTTTTTT. This sequence encodes CASSFLTNNEKLFF.

The CDR3 spells CASSSRTSGGAFNEQFF. The CDR3 region has the DNA TGTGCCAGCAGCTCCCGGACTAGCGGGGGCGCTTTCAATGAGCAGTTCTTC. The chain joins TRBV11-3 to TRBJ2-1, with 13 nucleotides matching TRBD2. The junction had 9 bases not matched to a gene; V was cut back by 4 bases and J by 6 bases. The CDR3 sequence is 17 residues long. The germline gives CDR1 SGHNT, CDR2 YENEEA. The full variable domain, rest sourced from reference TRBV11-3 and TRBJ2-1, is EAGVVQSPRYKIIEKKQPVAFWCNPISGHNTLYWYLQNLGQGPELLIRYENEEAVDDSQLPKDRFSAERLKGVDSTLKIQPAELGDSAVYLCASSSRTSGGAFNEQFFGPGTRLTVL.